The 14 T cell receptor beta chains below were found in one sample sequenced in a study of T cell responses to AZD1222 COVID-19 vaccine. The repertoire was sequenced with immunoSEQ multiplex PCR; TCRdb's copy has only in-frame clones and lacks some. Among approximately 150,000 clones listed, about 91% were seen once. The specimen was peripheral blood, collected 28 days after the second AZD1222 dose. The receptors were gathered from an adult who received the AZD1222 COVID-19 vaccine.

This clone has just one count. J is TRBJ1-2 and V is TRBV5-1; D gene uncertain. Germline loops: CDR1 SGHRS, CDR2 YFSETQ. The CDR3 runs 14 residues. With 2 bases removed from V and 5 bases from J, the gap between germline ends came to 13 bases. CDR3 sequence reads: CASSLERNIYGYTF. CDR3 nucleotides: TGCGCCAGCAGCTTAGAACGAAACATTTATGGCTACACCTTC.

The CDR3 spells CASSQPTGEAFF. In nucleotides, the CDR3 is TGTGCCAGCAGCCAACCCACAGGGGAAGCTTTCTTT. This chain connects TRBV7-9 to TRBJ1-1, with D perhaps TRBD1 (6 bases). Trimming took 5 bases from V and 8 from J, leaving 12 bases between them. Germline V gives CDR1 SEHNR, CDR2 FQNEAQ (reference sequence). This CDR3 has 12 residues.

The chain links TRBV18 to TRBJ1-3; D remains unclear. From germline, CDR1 is KGHSH and CDR2 LQKENI. Trimming shortened V by 3 bases and J by 0 bases, and 6 bases separated the two germline ends. This CDR3 is built from 14 residues. The CDR3 nucleotides are TGTGCCAGCTCACCGGTGGACTCTGGAAACACCATATATTTT. Translating it yields CASSPVDSGNTIYF.

The rearrangement joins TRBV4-1 to TRBJ1-5, with 7 bases aligning to TRBD1. V was pared by 1 base and J by 5 bases, with 11 bases of the junction left unmatched. Germline CDR1 and CDR2: MGHRA and YSYEKL. The length of the CDR3 is 17 residues. This CDR3 is CASSQGTAYRGDQPQHF. In DNA, the CDR3 is TGCGCCAGCAGCCAAGGCACAGCTTACAGGGGTGATCAGCCCCAGCATTTT.

The chain links TRBV9 to TRBJ2-7, with 8 bases identical to TRBD2. J was trimmed by 3 bases and V by 0 bases; bases with no gene match: 2. The CDR3 consists of 14 residues. Per germline, CDR1 SGDLS and CDR2 YYNGEE. CDR3 loop: CASSVAGGYYEQYF. In nucleotides, the CDR3 is TGTGCCAGCAGCGTAGCGGGGGGGTACTACGAGCAGTACTTC.

J is TRBJ1-5 and V is TRBV5-1; D may be TRBD1 (5 bases). The germline V gene encodes CDR1 SGHRS and CDR2 YFSETQ. V lost 1 base, J lost 6 bases, and 11 bases lay in between. The CDR3 is made up of 14 amino acids. The CDR3: CASSLTLRGQPQHF. CDR3 coding DNA: TGCGCCAGCAGCTTGACGTTAAGGGGTCAGCCCCAGCATTTT.

This chain joins TRBV4-1 and TRBJ1-1; a possible D gene is TRBD1 (5 bases). V was clipped by 2 bases and J by 3 bases, with 13 bases between them. The CDR3 totals 15 residues. Germline CDR1 and CDR2: MGHRA and YSYEKL. The CDR3 sequence is CASSQTGGGDTEAFF. CDR3 nucleotide sequence: TGCGCCAGCAGCCAAACCGGGGGGGGAGACACTGAAGCTTTCTTT.

The rearrangement uses TRBV12-3 or TRBV12-4 and TRBJ1-5; no definite D call. Trimming took 5 bases from V and 7 from J, leaving 9 bases between them. This CDR3 comprises 12 residues. The CDR3 protein is CASSVRPQPQHF. Here the CDR3 DNA reads TGTGCCAGCAGTGTAAGGCCCCAGCCCCAGCATTTT.

The genes are TRBV6-2 or TRBV6-3 and TRBJ1-2; D is unclear. The CDR3 spans 15 residues. The V and J ends lost 0 bases and 6 bases respectively, with 14 bases between them. Germline values: CDR1 MNHEY, CDR2 SVGEGT. CDR3 loop: CASSYSVLSRNGYTF. The CDR3 DNA is TGTGCCAGCAGTTACTCAGTCCTCTCCAGGAATGGCTACACCTTC.

The chain uses TRBV5-4 and TRBJ2-5, with 15 bases that match TRBD2. Losses at the gene ends were 4 bases for V and 3 bases for J; bases not matched to a gene: 7. The germline gives CDR1 SGHNT, CDR2 YYREEE (reference sequence). The CDR3 is made up of 17 amino acids. The CDR3 bases are TGTGCCAGCAGCCTGGGACTAGCGGGGGGACCGAAAGAGACCCAGTACTTC. Its protein product is CASSLGLAGGPKETQYF.

The chain carries TRBV9 and TRBJ2-5, with 11 positions matching TRBD2. The trim removed 4 bases at V and 1 base at J, leaving 3 bases unmatched. The germline V gene encodes CDR1 SGDLS and CDR2 YYNGEE. The length of the CDR3 is 15 residues. The CDR3 spells CASSSTSGAQETQYF. The CDR3 DNA reads as TGTGCCAGCAGCTCGACTAGCGGGGCCCAAGAGACCCAGTACTTC.

This chain links TRBV29-1 with TRBJ1-3, with D unclear. CDR1 SQVTM and CDR2 ANQGSEA come from the germline V gene. The CDR3 has 11 residues. V lost 4 bases to trimming and J lost 8 bases, with 9 bases between them. CDR3 DNA: TGCAGCGTTGGATGGGTGGACACCATATATTTT. Amino acid sequence: CSVGWVDTIYF.

The chain carries TRBV6-5 and TRBJ1-5, with D maybe TRBD1 (5 bases). The germline V gene encodes CDR1 MNHEY and CDR2 SVGAGI. CDR3 size: 14 residues. V lost 5 bases to trimming and J lost 3 bases, with 11 bases between them. The CDR3 sequence is CASSSPGNNQPQHF. CDR3 nucleotides: TGTGCCAGCAGTAGCCCAGGGAACAATCAGCCCCAGCATTTT.

This chain links TRBV6-5 with TRBJ2-7; D not certain. CDR3 size: 11 residues. Looked up from germline, CDR1 is MNHEY and CDR2 is SVGAGI. V was pared by 6 bases and J by 3 bases, with 6 bases between. This chain's CDR3 is CASSADYEQYF. The DNA for the CDR3 is TGTGCCAGCAGCGCCGACTACGAGCAGTACTTC.